This TCR beta chain derives from a study of blood T cell repertoires in COVID-19. The V gene end was trimmed by 3 bases and the J gene end by 0 bases; junction bases not matched to a gene: 4. Germline-derived CDR1 and CDR2 are KGHSH and LQKENI. The CDR3 consists of 16 residues. Assay: immunoSEQ multiplex PCR; the TCRdb copy retains only in-frame clones and omits some. The profile covers 300,000 to 450,000 clones, with 70% to 90% appearing a single time and approximately 1.3% taken by the ten largest. Note on this clone: In the same sample, other DNA sequences code for this CDR3.

The chain is built from TRBV18 and TRBJ1-3; 8 nucleotides match TRBD1. The source is a man between 25 and 39 years old who had recovered from COVID-19. Sequencing input: PBMCs or T cells enriched from blood (not recorded which). The chain's CDR3 is CASSPRTGNSGNTIYF. CDR3 in DNA: TGTGCCAGCTCACCTAGGACAGGGAACTCTGGAAACACCATATATTTT. The full variable domain, completed using reference TRBV18 and TRBJ1-3, is NAGVMQNPRHLVRRRGQEARLRCSPMKGHSHVYWYRQLPEEGLKFMVYLQKENIIDESGMPKERFSAEFPKEGPSILRIQQVVRGDSAAYFCASSPRTGNSGNTIYFGEGSWLTVV.